Listed here are 12 T cell receptor beta chains from one sample, sequenced in a study of blood T cell repertoires in COVID-19. Generated by immunoSEQ multiplex PCR, the TCRdb table keeps only in-frame clones and is missing some. The sample includes more than 400,000 clones, 70% to 90% of them seen just once. The sequenced material came from peripheral blood. The receptors here all came from a human donor in a cohort sampled during active COVID-19.

This chain joins TRBV19 and TRBJ2-1, with D possibly matching TRBD2 (6 bases). This CDR3 has 15 amino acids. V was cut by 4 bases and J by 2 bases, with 12 bases left in between. CDR1 is LNHDA, CDR2 SQIVND, per germline (reference sequence). The CDR3 reads CASSTSGFTYNEQFF. DNA for the CDR3: TGTGCCAGTAGTACGAGCGGGTTCACCTACAATGAGCAGTTCTTC.

The genes are TRBV27 and TRBJ1-2; D gene ambiguous. The V and J ends lost 2 bases and 4 bases respectively, with 14 bases between them. The CDR3 covers 15 residues. CDR1 MNHEY and CDR2 SMNVEV come from the germline V gene (reference sequence). DNA of the CDR3: TGTGCCAGCAGTTTAGGAAACAGCAGAATCTATGGCTACACCTTC. It yields the protein CASSLGNSRIYGYTF.

The chain couples TRBV6-5 to TRBJ1-1; D remains unclear. This CDR3 has 14 amino acids. Germline loops: CDR1 MNHEY, CDR2 SVGAGI. V lost 6 bases and J 0 bases, leaving 11 bases between the germline ends. The CDR3 is CASRSPSLNTEAFF. The CDR3 region has the DNA TGTGCCAGCAGATCTCCTTCTTTGAACACTGAAGCTTTCTTT.

V is TRBV5-1 and J is TRBJ2-7, with D perhaps TRBD1 (6 bases). The germline V gene encodes CDR1 SGHRS and CDR2 YFSETQ. V gave up 5 bases and J gave up 2 bases, with 17 bases separating them. The CDR3 sequence is 15 residues long. The CDR3 DNA reads TGCGCCAGCAGATCTGGGGACATGATCACCTACGAGCAGTACTTC. Translation gives CASRSGDMITYEQYF. The variable domain in full, with the rest retrieved from reference TRBV5-1 and TRBJ2-7, is KAGVTQTPRYLIKTRGQQVTLSCSPISGHRSVSWYQQTPGQGLQFLFEYFSETQRNKGNFPGRFSGRQFSNSRSEMNVSTLELGDSALYLCASRSGDMITYEQYFGPGTRLTVT.

CDR3 protein: CASSQDGTFEAFF. DNA for the CDR3: TGCGCCAGCAGCCAAGATGGGACATTTGAAGCTTTCTTT. The chain employs TRBV4-1 and TRBJ1-1, with a possible D match to TRBD1 (6 bases). The CDR3 spans 13 residues. Germline CDR1 reads MGHRA; CDR2 reads YSYEKL. V lost 0 bases to trimming and J lost 7 bases, with 9 bases between them.

The J gene is TRBJ1-1, the V gene TRBV14, with 7 bases matching TRBD1. This CDR3 comprises 20 residues. Germline V gene data show CDR1 as SGHDN and CDR2 as FVKESK. V dropped 2 bases and J dropped 0; count of bases not matched to a gene: 18. The CDR3 loop reads CASSQSFIPGQALMNTEAFF. The CDR3 coding sequence is TGTGCCAGCAGCCAAAGTTTCATTCCTGGACAGGCCCTCATGAACACTGAAGCTTTCTTT. The variable domain in full, with the rest retrieved from reference TRBV14 and TRBJ1-1, is EAGVTQFPSHSVIEKGQTVTLRCDPISGHDNLYWYRRVMGKEIKFLLHFVKESKQDESGMPNNRFLAERTGGTYSTLKVQPAELEDSGVYFCASSQSFIPGQALMNTEAFFGQGTRLTVV.

V usage is TRBV3-1 (or the pseudogene TRBV3-2) and J usage is TRBJ1-6, with 7 bases matching TRBD1. Germline V lookup: CDR1 LGHDT, CDR2 YNNKEL (reference sequence). This CDR3 has 20 amino acids. Trimming removed 1 base from V and 7 bases from J; junction bases left unmatched: 19. This CDR3 is CASSQVLNHRGLSGNSPLHF. CDR3 coding DNA: TGTGCCAGCAGCCAAGTTTTGAACCACAGGGGCCTTTCGGGCAATTCACCCCTCCACTTT.

This chain joins TRBV7-3 and TRBJ2-1; 8 bases are shared with TRBD1. CDR1 SGHTA and CDR2 FQGTGA come from the germline V gene. The CDR3 sequence is 16 residues long. Trimming cost V 0 bases and J 5 bases; bases outside gene matches: 6. In DNA, the CDR3 is TGTGCCAGCAGCTTAACGACAGGGGCCAACCACAATGAGCAGTTCTTC. This translates into CASSLTTGANHNEQFF.

The gene calls are TRBV11-2 and TRBJ2-1; the D gene is possibly TRBD2 (5 bases). Germline V gene lookup returns CDR1 SGHAT and CDR2 FQNNGV. This CDR3 has 14 residues. The V gene lost 1 base and the J gene lost 5 bases, with 9 bases spanning the gap. The CDR3 loop is CASSLGAGNNEQFF. CDR3 bases: TGTGCCAGCAGCTTAGGGGCGGGCAACAATGAGCAGTTCTTC.

The J gene is TRBJ2-6, the V gene TRBV5-5; D perhaps matches TRBD2 (5 bases). The CDR3 spans 15 residues. Germline-derived CDR1 and CDR2 are SGHKS and YYEKEE (reference sequence). The ends were cut back, 3 bases at V and 0 bases at J, with 7 bases in the middle. The CDR3 DNA reads as TGTGCCAGCAGCTCAGACTACTCTGGGGCCAACGTCCTGACTTTC. It yields the protein CASSSDYSGANVLTF.

V gene TRBV29-1 combines with J gene TRBJ1-2, with 9 bases identical to TRBD1. CDR3 length equals 11 residues. CDR1 is SQVTM and CDR2 is ANQGSEA in the germline V gene. After removal of 7 bases from V and 6 bases from J, the junction contained 3 bases not matched to a gene. In DNA form, the CDR3 reads TGCAGCGGGGGACAGGGTCATGGCTACACCTTC. Translating it yields CSGGQGHGYTF.

The rearrangement links TRBV2 to TRBJ1-5; D not certain. The CDR3 runs to 14 residues. Trimming took 3 bases from V and 6 from J, leaving 12 bases between them. Germline assignment: CDR1 SNHLY and CDR2 FYNNEI. This CDR3 reads CASSERYAAQPQHF. The CDR3 DNA follows: TGTGCCAGCAGTGAGAGGTATGCCGCTCAGCCCCAGCATTTT.